The present T cell receptor beta chain was sequenced within a study of CD8 T cells in ankylosing spondylitis. By quantitative 5'-RACE with molecular barcodes, the TCR beta libraries were made. TCRdb re-derived calls from the 5' RACE reads in MiXCR, one entry per CDR3 protein. The sample has 250,000 or so distinct CDR3 sequences; roughly a quarter are singletons. Trimming stripped 6 bases from V and 6 bases from J, with 11 bases between. This CDR3 has 11 amino acids. Germline CDR1 is DFQATT and CDR2 is SNEGSKA (reference sequence). Study findings and constraints: Disease-linked clones bore a CD8+ phenotype and were relatively rare in peripheral blood.

This clonotype was detected many times. Its matching antigen is unknown. The rearrangement uses TRBV20-1 and TRBJ1-1, with D unresolved. Sequences were obtained from blood, either unsorted or a sorted T cell fraction (not recorded which). The clonotype was recovered from a male donor with ankylosing spondylitis or in good health (not recorded which). In nucleotides, the CDR3 is TGCAGTGCCCTAGACGGGCCTGAAGCTTTCTTT. This gives the protein CSALDGPEAFF.